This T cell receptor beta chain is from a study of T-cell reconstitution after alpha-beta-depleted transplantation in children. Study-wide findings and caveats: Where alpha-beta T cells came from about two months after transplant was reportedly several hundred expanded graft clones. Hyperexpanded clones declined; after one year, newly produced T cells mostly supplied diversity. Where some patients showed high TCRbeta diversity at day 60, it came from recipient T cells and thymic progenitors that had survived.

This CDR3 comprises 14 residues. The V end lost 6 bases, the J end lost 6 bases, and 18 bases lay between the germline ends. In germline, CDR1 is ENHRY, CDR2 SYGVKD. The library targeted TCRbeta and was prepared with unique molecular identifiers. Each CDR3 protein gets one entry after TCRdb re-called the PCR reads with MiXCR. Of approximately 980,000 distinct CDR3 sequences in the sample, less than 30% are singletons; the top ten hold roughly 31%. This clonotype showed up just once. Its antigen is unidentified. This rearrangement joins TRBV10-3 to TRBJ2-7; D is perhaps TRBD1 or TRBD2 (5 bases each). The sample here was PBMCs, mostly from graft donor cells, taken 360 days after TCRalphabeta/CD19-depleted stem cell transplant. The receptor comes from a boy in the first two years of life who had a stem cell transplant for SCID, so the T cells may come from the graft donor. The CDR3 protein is CAISIGTLGSEQYF. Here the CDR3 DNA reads TGTGCCATCAGCATCGGGACCCTAGGGAGCGAGCAGTACTTC.